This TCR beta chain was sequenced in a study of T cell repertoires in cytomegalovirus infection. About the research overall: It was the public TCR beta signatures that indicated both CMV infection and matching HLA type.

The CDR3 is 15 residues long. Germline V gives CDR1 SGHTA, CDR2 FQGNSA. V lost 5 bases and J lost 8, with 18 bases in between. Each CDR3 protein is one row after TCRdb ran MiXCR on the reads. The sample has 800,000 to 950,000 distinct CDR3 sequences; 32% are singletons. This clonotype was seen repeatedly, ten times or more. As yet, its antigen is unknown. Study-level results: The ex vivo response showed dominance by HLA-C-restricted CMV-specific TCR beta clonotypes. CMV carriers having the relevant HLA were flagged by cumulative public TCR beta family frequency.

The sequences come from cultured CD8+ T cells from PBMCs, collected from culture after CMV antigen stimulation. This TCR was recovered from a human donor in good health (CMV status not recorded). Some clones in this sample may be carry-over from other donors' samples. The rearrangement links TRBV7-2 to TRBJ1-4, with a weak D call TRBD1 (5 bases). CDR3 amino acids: CASSEQVVVWEKLFF. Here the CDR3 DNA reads TGTGCCAGCAGCGAACAGGTCGTAGTTTGGGAAAAACTGTTTTTT.